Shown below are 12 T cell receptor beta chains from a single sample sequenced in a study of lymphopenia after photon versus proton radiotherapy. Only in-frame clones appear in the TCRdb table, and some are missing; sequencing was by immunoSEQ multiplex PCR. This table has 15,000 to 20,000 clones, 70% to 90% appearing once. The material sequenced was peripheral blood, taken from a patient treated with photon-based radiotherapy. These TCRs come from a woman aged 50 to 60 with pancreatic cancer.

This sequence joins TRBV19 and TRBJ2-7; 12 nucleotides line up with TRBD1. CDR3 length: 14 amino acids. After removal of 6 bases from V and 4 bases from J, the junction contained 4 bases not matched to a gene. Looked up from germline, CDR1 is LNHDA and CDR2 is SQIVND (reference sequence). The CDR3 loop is CASRPGQGAYEQYF. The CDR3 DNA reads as TGTGCCAGTAGGCCGGGACAGGGGGCTTACGAGCAGTACTTC.

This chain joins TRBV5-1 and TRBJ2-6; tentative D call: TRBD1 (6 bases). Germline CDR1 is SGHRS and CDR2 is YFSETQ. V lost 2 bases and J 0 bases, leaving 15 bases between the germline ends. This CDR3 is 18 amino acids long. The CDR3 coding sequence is TGCGCCAGCAGCTTCGGGATACAGGGAAGCTCTGGGGCCAACGTCCTGACTTTC. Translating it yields CASSFGIQGSSGANVLTF. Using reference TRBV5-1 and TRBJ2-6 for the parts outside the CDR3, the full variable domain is KAGVTQTPRYLIKTRGQQVTLSCSPISGHRSVSWYQQTPGQGLQFLFEYFSETQRNKGNFPGRFSGRQFSNSRSEMNVSTLELGDSALYLCASSFGIQGSSGANVLTFGAGSRLTVL.

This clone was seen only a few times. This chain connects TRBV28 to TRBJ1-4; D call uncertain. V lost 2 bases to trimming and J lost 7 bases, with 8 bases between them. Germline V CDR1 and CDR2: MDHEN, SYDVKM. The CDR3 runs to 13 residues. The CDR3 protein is CASSLENTEKLFF. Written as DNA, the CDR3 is TGTGCCAGCAGTTTAGAGAATACTGAAAAACTGTTTTTT. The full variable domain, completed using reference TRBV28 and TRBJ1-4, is DVKVTQSSRYLVKRTGEKVFLECVQDMDHENMFWYRQDPGLGLRLIYFSYDVKMKEKGDIPEGYSVSREKKERFSLILESASTNQTSMYLCASSLENTEKLFFGSGTQLSVL.

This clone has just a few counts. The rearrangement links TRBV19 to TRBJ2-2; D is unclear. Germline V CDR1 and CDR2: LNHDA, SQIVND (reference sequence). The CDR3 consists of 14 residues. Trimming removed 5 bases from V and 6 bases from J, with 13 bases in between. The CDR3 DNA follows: TGTGCCAGTAGTGTAGGCTATCCCCCCGGGGAGCTGTTTTTT. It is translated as CASSVGYPPGELFF.

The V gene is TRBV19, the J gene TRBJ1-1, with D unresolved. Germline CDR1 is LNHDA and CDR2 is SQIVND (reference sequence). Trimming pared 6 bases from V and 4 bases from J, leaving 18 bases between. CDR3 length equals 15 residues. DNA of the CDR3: TGTGCCAGTAGCCTCTCCCCGGGAGGCGGCACTGAAGCTTTCTTT. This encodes CASSLSPGGGTEAFF.

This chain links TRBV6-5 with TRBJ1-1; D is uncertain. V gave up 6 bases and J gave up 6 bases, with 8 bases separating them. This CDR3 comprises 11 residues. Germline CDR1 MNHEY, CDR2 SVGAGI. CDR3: CASRDFPEAFF. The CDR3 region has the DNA TGTGCCAGCAGGGATTTCCCTGAAGCTTTCTTT.

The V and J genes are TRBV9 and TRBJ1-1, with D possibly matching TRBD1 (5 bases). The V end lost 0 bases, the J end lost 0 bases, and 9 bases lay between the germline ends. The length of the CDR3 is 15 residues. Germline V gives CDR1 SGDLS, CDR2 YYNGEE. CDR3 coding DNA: TGTGCCAGCAGCGTAGTAGACAGACTGAACACTGAAGCTTTCTTT. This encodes CASSVVDRLNTEAFF.

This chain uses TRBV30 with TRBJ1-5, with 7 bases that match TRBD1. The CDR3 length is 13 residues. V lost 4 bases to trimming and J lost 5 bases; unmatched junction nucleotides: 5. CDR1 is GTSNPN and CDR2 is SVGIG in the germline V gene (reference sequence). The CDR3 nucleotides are TGTGCCTGGAAAAATACAGGGGATCAGCCCCAGCATTTT. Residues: CAWKNTGDQPQHF.

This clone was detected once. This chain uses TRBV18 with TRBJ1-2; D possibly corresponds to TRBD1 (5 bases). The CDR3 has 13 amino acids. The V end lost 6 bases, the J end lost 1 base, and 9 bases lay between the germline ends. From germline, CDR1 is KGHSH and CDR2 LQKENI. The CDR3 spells CASSPQGNYGYTF. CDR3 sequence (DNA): TGTGCCAGCTCTCCTCAGGGTAACTATGGCTACACCTTC.

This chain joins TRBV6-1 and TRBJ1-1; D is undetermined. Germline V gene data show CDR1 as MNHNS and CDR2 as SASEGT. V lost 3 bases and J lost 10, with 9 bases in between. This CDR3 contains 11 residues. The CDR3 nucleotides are TGTGCCAGCAGTGATCTCGGCCCAGCTTTCTTT. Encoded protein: CASSDLGPAFF.

In nucleotides, the CDR3 is TGTGCCAGCTCACCAACGGGAGCTAGCACAGATACGCAGTATTTT. Encoded protein: CASSPTGASTDTQYF. The rearrangement joins TRBV18 to TRBJ2-3; D perhaps matches TRBD2 (6 bases). The CDR3 totals 15 residues. The V and J ends lost 2 bases and 0 bases respectively, with 9 bases between them. Germline loops: CDR1 KGHSH, CDR2 LQKENI.

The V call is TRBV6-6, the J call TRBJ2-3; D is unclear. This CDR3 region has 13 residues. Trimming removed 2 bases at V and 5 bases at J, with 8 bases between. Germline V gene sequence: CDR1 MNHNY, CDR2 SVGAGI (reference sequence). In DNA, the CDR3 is TGTGCCAGCAGTTACACCGACCGAGATACGCAGTATTTT. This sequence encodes CASSYTDRDTQYF.